Each of the 14 T cell receptor beta chains below was sequenced from the same sample in a study of CD4 T cells in relation to SARS-CoV-2 and coronaviruses. No antigen is known for these receptors. CD4+ T cells from unexposed donors were obtained before the COVID-19 pandemic (2011-2018). Isolation of CD4+ T cells took place after less than twelve days in culture. Profiling relied on immunoSEQ multiplex PCR, and the TCRdb table lists in-frame clones only, not all of them. The data hold approximately 20,000 clones, with just over 75% observed a single time. Specimen: CD4+ T cells from PBMCs, cultured in vitro. The receptors come from a human donor in good health.

The V call is TRBV30, the J call TRBJ2-5, with 11 bases fitting TRBD2. The CDR3 spans 17 residues. Germline CDR1 is GTSNPN and CDR2 is SVGIG (reference sequence). J gave up 5 bases and V 2 bases, and 13 bases lay outside the gene matches. The CDR3 region has the DNA TGTGCCTGGAGTAAGGGGGTTACTAGCGGGAGTTCGGAGACCCAGTACTTC. Translating gives CAWSKGVTSGSSETQYF.

The chain is built from TRBV5-1 and TRBJ1-2; D uncertain. CDR3 size: 14 residues. CDR1 and CDR2 from the germline V gene are SGHRS and YFSETQ. Trimming removed 0 bases at V and 1 base at J, with 7 bases between. Here the CDR3 reads CASSLDPGNYGYTF. The CDR3 nucleotides read TGCGCCAGCAGCTTGGACCCGGGTAACTATGGCTACACCTTC.

CDR3: CATSDPNLREQYF. DNA of the CDR3: TGTGCCACCAGTGATCCCAACCTGAGGGAGCAGTACTTC. The chain uses TRBV24-1 and TRBJ2-7; D gene unclear. V lost 3 bases and J 7 bases, leaving 12 bases between the germline ends. The CDR3 has 13 residues. The V gene's germline CDR1 is KGHDR and CDR2 SFDVKD.

This sequence joins TRBV19 and TRBJ2-3; 7 positions agree with TRBD1. Germline trimming cut 3 bases from V and 5 bases from J; bases unmatched to any gene: 8. Germline lookup yields CDR1 LNHDA and CDR2 SQIVND (reference sequence). The CDR3 has 15 amino acids. This CDR3 is CASSMIWDRGDTQYF. The CDR3 nucleotides read TGTGCCAGTAGTATGATATGGGACAGAGGAGATACGCAGTATTTT. Full variable domain (rest looked up from reference TRBV19 and TRBJ2-3): DGGITQSPKYLFRKEGQNVTLSCEQNLNHDAMYWYRQDPGQGLRLIYYSQIVNDFQKGDIAEGYSVSREKKESFPLTVTSAQKNPTAFYLCASSMIWDRGDTQYFGPGTRLTVL.

The chain recombines TRBV5-1 with TRBJ1-6; D is undetermined. The germline V and J ends were trimmed by 0 bases and 0 bases, with 10 bases remaining between them. The germline V gene encodes CDR1 SGHRS and CDR2 YFSETQ. CDR3 length: 17 residues. The CDR3 DNA sequence: TGCGCCAGCAGCTTGGGCAGCTTATCCTCCTATAATTCACCCCTCCACTTT. Its protein product is CASSLGSLSSYNSPLHF.

The rearrangement links TRBV5-1 to TRBJ1-6, with a weak D call TRBD1 (6 bases). This CDR3 comprises 15 residues. The V and J ends lost 0 bases and 8 bases respectively, with 12 bases between them. CDR1 is SGHRS, CDR2 YFSETQ, per germline. This CDR3 reads CASSLALAGDSPLHF. The CDR3 DNA sequence: TGCGCCAGCAGCTTGGCCCTAGCAGGGGATTCACCCCTCCACTTT.

This chain joins TRBV27 and TRBJ2-3; TRBD2 agrees at 13 bases. Trimming cost V 5 bases and J 6 bases; bases outside gene matches: 5. There are 15 residues in the CDR3. In germline, CDR1 is MNHEY, CDR2 SMNVEV (reference sequence). For the CDR3, the DNA is TGTGCCAGCAGTGTAGGACTAGCGGGAGCGGATACGCAGTATTTT. It encodes CASSVGLAGADTQYF.

The chain uses TRBV5-1 and TRBJ1-6; D is unresolved. There are 16 residues in the CDR3. V shed 3 bases and J shed 5 bases, with 15 bases lying between them. Germline V lookup: CDR1 SGHRS, CDR2 YFSETQ. For the CDR3, the DNA is TGCGCCAGCAGCTCGTGGACTCTTCGCCATAATTCACCCCTCCACTTT. Residues: CASSSWTLRHNSPLHF. The full variable domain, rest sourced from reference TRBV5-1 and TRBJ1-6, is KAGVTQTPRYLIKTRGQQVTLSCSPISGHRSVSWYQQTPGQGLQFLFEYFSETQRNKGNFPGRFSGRQFSNSRSEMNVSTLELGDSALYLCASSSWTLRHNSPLHFGNGTRLTVT.

The chain combines TRBV19 with TRBJ1-6; no clear D. The V end was cut by 4 bases, the J end by 2 bases, with 15 bases between. Germline values: CDR1 LNHDA, CDR2 SQIVND (reference sequence). This CDR3 region has 17 residues. DNA of the CDR3: TGTGCCAGTAGTACCCGGCCCGGGGTGCCCTATAATTCACCCCTCCACTTT. Encoded protein: CASSTRPGVPYNSPLHF.

This clone appeared a few times. This rearrangement joins TRBV7-9 to TRBJ2-1, with TRBD1 matching 10 bases. This CDR3 comprises 15 residues. V was clipped by 5 bases and J by 6 bases; unmatched bases: 7. CDR1 is SEHNR, CDR2 FQNEAQ, per germline (reference sequence). The CDR3 nucleotides read TGTGCCAGCAGCCCTCGTGGGACAGGGGCCAATGAGCAGTTCTTC. Protein product: CASSPRGTGANEQFF.

The chain employs TRBV2 and TRBJ1-1, with 7 bases fitting TRBD1. This CDR3 has 14 amino acids. Germline V gene data show CDR1 as SNHLY and CDR2 as FYNNEI. J was trimmed by 4 bases and V by 7 bases; bases with no gene match: 9. DNA for the CDR3: TGTGCCAGCACCAGGGACAGTTATATCACTGAAGCTTTCTTT. Its translation: CASTRDSYITEAFF.

This clone has a single count. This sequence joins TRBV7-9 and TRBJ2-7, with a possible D match to TRBD1 (5 bases). Germline V gives CDR1 SEHNR, CDR2 FQNEAQ (reference sequence). CDR3 length: 18 amino acids. V lost 4 bases and J 0 bases, leaving 22 bases between the germline ends. The CDR3, as DNA: TGTGCCAGCAGCTCATACCGAGAACAGGCCTGGAGCTCCTACGAGCAGTACTTC. Its translation is CASSSYREQAWSSYEQYF.

This clone occurred once. The V call is TRBV24-1, the J call TRBJ1-1; D not certain. This CDR3 has 13 residues. The V end was cut by 5 bases, the J end by 3 bases, with 9 bases between. Germline lookup yields CDR1 KGHDR and CDR2 SFDVKD. The CDR3 nucleotides read TGTGCCACCAGTGGCCCGGGCCACACTGAAGCTTTCTTT. The encoded protein is CATSGPGHTEAFF.

The CDR3 sequence is CASSTSGTSGIFSYNEQFF. The CDR3 coding sequence is TGTGCCAGTAGTACCTCCGGGACTAGCGGGATTTTCTCCTACAATGAGCAGTTCTTC. The gene calls are TRBV19 and TRBJ2-1; 13 nucleotides align to TRBD2. CDR3 length: 19 amino acids. Unmatched junction bases numbered 9, after V lost 4 bases and J lost 0 bases. Per the germline V gene, CDR1 is LNHDA and CDR2 is SQIVND (reference sequence).